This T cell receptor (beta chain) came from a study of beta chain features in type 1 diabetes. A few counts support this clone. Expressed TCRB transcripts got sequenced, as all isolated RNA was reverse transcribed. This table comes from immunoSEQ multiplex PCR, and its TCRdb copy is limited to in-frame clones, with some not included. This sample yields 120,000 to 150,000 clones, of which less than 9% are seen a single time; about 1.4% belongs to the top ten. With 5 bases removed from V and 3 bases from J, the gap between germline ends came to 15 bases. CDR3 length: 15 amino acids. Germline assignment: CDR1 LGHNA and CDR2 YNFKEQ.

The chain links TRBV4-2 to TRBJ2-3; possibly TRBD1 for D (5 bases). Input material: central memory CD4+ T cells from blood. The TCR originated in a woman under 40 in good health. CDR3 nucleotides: TGTGCCAGCAGCTTGGCCGGTCAGGGAACAGATACGCAGTATTTT. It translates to CASSLAGQGTDTQYF.